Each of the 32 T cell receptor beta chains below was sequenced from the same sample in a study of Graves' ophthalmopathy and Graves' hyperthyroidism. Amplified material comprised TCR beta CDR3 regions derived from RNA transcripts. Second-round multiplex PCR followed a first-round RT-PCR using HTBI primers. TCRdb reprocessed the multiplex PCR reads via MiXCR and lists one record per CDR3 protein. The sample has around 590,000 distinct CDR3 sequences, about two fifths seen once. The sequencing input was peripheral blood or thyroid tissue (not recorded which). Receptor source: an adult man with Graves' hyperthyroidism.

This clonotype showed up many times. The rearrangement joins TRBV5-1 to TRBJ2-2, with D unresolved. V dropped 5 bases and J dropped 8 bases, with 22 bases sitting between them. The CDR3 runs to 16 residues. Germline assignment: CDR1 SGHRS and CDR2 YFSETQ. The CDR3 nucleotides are TGCGCCAGCAGTCCGTCTTTGACTGCGTTGAAGGGGGAGCTGTTTTTT. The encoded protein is CASSPSLTALKGELFF. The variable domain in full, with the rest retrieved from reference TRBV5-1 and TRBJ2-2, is KAGVTQTPRYLIKTRGQQVTLSCSPISGHRSVSWYQQTPGQGLQFLFEYFSETQRNKGNFPGRFSGRQFSNSRSEMNVSTLELGDSALYLCASSPSLTALKGELFFGEGSRLTVL.

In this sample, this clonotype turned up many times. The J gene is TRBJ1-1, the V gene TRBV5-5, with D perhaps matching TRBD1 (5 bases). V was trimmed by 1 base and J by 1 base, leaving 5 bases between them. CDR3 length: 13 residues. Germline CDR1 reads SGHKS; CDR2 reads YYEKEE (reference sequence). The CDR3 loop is CASSLTGNTEAFF. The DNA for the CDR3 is TGTGCCAGCAGCTTGACAGGGAACACTGAAGCTTTCTTT.

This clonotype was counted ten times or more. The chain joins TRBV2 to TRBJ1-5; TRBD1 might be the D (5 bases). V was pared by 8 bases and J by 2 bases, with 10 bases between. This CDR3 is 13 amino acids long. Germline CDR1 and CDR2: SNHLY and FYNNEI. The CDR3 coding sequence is TGTGCCAGCTCAGGGTCTGGCAATCAGCCCCAGCATTTT. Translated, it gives CASSGSGNQPQHF.

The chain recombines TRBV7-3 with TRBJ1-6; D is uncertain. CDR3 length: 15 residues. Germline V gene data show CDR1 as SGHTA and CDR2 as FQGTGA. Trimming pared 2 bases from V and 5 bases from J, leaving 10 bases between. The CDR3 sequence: CASSLGGDNNSPLHF. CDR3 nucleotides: TGTGCCAGCAGCTTAGGCGGGGATAATAATTCACCCCTCCACTTT.

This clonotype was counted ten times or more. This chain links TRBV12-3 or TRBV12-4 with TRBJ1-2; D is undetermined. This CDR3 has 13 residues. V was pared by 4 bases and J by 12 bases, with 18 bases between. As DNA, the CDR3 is TGTGCCAGCAGTTCACATGGGTTGGTGATTCACACCTTC. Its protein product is CASSSHGLVIHTF.

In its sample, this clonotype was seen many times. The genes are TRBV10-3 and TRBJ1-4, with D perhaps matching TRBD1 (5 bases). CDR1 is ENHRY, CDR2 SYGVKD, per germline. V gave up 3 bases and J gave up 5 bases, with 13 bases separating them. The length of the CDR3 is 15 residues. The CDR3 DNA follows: TGTGCCATCAGTGATGGGGCGACGGGGAATGAAAAACTGTTTTTT. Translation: CAISDGATGNEKLFF.

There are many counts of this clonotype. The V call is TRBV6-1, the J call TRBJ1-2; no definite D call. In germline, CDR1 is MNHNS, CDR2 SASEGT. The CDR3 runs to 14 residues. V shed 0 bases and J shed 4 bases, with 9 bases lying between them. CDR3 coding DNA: TGTGCCAGCAGTGAAGCAGGCAGGCTCTATGGCTACACCTTC. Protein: CASSEAGRLYGYTF.

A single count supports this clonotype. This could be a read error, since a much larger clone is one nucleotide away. The CDR3 DNA is TGTGCCACCAGTTACACGGGTGGGCACTATGGCTACACCTTC. This translates into CATSYTGGHYGYTF. The V and J genes are TRBV10-3 and TRBJ1-2; D gene uncertain. The germline CDR1 and CDR2 sequences are ENHRY and SYGVKD. CDR3 length: 14 residues.

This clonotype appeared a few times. In DNA, the CDR3 is TGTGCCAGCAGACCAGGAAGCGCACCCTCTGGGGCCAACGTCCTGACTTTC. Its translation: CASRPGSAPSGANVLTF. The V call is TRBV6-5, the J call TRBJ2-6; D is ambiguous. Between the trimmed V and J ends, which lost 6 bases and 0 bases, there was a span of 15 bases. This CDR3 comprises 17 residues. Germline V lookup: CDR1 MNHEY, CDR2 SVGAGI.

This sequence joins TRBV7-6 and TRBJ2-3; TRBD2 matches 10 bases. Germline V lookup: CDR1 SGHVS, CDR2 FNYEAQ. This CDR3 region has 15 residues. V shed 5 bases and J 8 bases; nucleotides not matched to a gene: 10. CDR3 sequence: CASSPLAGAQSTQYF. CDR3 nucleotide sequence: TGTGCCAGCAGCCCGCTAGCGGGAGCACAGAGTACGCAGTATTTT.

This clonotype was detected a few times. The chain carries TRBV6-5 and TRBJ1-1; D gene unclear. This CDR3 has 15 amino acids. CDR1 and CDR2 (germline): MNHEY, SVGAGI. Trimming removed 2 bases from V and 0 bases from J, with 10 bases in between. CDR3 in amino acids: CASSYDLGMNTEAFF. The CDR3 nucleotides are TGTGCCAGCAGTTACGATCTGGGAATGAACACTGAAGCTTTCTTT.

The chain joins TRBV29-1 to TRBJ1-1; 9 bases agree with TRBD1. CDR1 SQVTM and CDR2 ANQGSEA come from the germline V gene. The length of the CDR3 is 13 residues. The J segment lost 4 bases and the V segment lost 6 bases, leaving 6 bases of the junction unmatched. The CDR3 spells CSVTGGWGTEAFF. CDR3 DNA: TGCAGCGTAACAGGGGGCTGGGGCACTGAAGCTTTCTTT. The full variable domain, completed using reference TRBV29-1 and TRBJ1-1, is SAVISQKPSRDICQRGTSLTIQCQVDSQVTMMFWYRQQPGQSLTLIATANQGSEATYESGFVIDKFPISRPNLTFSTLTVSNMSPEDSSIYLCSVTGGWGTEAFFGQGTRLTVV.

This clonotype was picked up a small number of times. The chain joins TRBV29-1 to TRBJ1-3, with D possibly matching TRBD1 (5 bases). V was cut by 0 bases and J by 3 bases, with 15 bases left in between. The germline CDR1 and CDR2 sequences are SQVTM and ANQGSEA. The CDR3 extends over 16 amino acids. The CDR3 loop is CSVEDLEGVHGNTIYF. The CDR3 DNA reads TGCAGCGTTGAAGATCTTGAAGGGGTACATGGAAACACCATATATTTT.

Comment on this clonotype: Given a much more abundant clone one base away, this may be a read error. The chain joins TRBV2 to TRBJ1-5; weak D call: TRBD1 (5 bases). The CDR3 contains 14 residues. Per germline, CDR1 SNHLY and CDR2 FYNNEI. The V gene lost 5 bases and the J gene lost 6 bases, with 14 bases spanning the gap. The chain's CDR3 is CASSIRGDSQPQHF. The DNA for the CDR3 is TGTGCCAGCAGTATTCGGGGGGATAGTCAGCCCCAGCATTTT. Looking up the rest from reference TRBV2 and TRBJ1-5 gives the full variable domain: EPEVTQTPSHQVTQMGQEVILRCVPISNHLYFYWYRQILGQKVEFLVSFYNNEISEKSEIFDDQFSVERPDGSNFTLKIRSTKLEDSAMYFCASSIRGDSQPQHFGDGTRLSIL.

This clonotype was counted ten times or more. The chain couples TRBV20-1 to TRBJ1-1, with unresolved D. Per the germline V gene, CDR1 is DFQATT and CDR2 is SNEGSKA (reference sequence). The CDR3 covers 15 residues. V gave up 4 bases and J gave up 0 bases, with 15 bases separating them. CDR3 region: CSATGFVGMNTEAFF. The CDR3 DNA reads TGCAGTGCTACAGGCTTCGTGGGGATGAACACTGAAGCTTTCTTT.

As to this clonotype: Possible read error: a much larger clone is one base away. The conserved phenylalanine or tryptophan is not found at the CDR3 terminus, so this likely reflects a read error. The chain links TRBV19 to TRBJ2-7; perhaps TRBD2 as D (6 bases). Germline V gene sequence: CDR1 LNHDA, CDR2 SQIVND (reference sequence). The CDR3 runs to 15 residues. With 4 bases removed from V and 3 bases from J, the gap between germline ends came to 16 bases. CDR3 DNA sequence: TGTGCCAGTAGTACGCCCGGGACTGCCCGCTACGAGCAGTACCTC. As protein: CASSTPGTARYEQYL.

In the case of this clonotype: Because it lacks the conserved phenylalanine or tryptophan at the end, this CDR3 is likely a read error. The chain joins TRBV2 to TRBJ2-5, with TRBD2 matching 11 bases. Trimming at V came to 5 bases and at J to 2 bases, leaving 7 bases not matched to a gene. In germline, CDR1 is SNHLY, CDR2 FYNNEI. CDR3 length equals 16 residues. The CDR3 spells CASSTVTSGAQETQYL. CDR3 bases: TGTGCCAGCAGTACCGTGACTAGCGGGGCTCAAGAGACCCAGTACCTC.

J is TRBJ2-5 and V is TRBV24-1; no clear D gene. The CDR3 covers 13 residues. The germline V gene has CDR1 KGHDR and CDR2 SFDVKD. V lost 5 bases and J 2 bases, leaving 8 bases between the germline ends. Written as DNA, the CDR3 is TGTGCCACCAGTGTTGGGCGACAAGAGACCCAGTACTTC. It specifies CATSVGRQETQYF.

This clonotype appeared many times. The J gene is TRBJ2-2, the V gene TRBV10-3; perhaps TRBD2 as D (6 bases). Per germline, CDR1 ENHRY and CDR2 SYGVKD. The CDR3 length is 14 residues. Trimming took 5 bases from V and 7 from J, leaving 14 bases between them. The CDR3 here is CAISPGTPGGELFF. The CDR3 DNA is TGTGCCATCAGTCCGGGGACTCCAGGCGGGGAGCTGTTTTTT.

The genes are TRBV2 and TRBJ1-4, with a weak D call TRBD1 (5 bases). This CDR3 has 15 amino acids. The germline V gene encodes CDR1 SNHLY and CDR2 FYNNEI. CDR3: CASGAAGATNEKLFF. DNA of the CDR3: TGTGCAAGCGGAGCGGCGGGGGCAACTAATGAAAAACTGTTTTTT.

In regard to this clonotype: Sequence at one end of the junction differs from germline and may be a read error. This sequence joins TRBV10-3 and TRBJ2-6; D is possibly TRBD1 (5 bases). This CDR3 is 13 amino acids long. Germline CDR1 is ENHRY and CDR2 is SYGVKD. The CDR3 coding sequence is TGTGCCATCAGCCACTCTGGGGCCAACGTCCTGTCTTTC. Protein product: CAISHSGANVLSF.

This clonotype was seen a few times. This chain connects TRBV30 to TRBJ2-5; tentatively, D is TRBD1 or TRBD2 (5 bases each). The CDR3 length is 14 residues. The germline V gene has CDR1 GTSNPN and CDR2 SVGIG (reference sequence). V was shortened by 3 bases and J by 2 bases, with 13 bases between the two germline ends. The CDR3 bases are TGTGCCTGGAGCCTATTGGGACCACAAGAGACCCAGTACTTC. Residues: CAWSLLGPQETQYF.

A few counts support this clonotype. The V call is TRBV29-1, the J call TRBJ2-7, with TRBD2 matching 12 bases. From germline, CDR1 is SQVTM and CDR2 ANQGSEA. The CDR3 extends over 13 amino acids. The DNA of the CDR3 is TGCTCGATGCGGGCTAGCGGGGGGGATGAGCAGTACTTC. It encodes CSMRASGGDEQYF.

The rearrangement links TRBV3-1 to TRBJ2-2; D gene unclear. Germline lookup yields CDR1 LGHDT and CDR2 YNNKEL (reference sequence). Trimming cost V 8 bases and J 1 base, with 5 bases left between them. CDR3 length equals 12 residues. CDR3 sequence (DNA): TGTGCCAGCGTTGGGAACACCGGGGAGCTGTTTTTT. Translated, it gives CASVGNTGELFF.

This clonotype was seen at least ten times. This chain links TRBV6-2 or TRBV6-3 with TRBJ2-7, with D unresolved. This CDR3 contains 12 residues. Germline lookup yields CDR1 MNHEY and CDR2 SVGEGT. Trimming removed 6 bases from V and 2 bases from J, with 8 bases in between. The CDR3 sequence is CASRTDPYEQYF. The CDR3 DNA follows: TGTGCCAGCAGAACCGACCCCTACGAGCAGTACTTC.

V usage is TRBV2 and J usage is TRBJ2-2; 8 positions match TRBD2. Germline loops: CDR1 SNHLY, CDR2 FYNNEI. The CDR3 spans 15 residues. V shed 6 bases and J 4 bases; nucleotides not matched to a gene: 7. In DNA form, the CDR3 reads TGTGCCAGCAGCCGGAGCGGGGGCCTCACCGGGGAGCTGTTTTTT. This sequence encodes CASSRSGGLTGELFF. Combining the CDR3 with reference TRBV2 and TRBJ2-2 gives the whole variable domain EPEVTQTPSHQVTQMGQEVILRCVPISNHLYFYWYRQILGQKVEFLVSFYNNEISEKSEIFDDQFSVERPDGSNFTLKIRSTKLEDSAMYFCASSRSGGLTGELFFGEGSRLTVL.

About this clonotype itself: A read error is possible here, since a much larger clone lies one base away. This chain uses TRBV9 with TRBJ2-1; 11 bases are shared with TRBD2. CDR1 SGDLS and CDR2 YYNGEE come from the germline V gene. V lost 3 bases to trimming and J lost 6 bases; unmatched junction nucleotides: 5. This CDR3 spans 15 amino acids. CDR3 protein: CASSEGLAAPNEQFF. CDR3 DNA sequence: TGTGCCAGCAGCGAGGGACTAGCGGCTCCCAATGAGCAGTTCTTC.

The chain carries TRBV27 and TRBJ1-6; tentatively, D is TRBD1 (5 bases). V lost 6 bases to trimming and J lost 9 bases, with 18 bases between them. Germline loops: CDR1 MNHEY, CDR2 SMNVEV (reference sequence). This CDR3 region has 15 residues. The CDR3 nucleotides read TGTGCCAGCAGCCCCCCGCAGGGAGGTCGTTCACCCCTCCACTTT. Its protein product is CASSPPQGGRSPLHF.

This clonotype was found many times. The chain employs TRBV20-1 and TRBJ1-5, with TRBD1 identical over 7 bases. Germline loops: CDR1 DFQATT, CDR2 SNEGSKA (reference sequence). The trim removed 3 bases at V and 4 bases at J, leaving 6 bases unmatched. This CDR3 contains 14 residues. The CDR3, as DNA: TGCAGTGCTAGGAGGGGGACAGTTAATCAGCCCCAGCATTTT. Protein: CSARRGTVNQPQHF.

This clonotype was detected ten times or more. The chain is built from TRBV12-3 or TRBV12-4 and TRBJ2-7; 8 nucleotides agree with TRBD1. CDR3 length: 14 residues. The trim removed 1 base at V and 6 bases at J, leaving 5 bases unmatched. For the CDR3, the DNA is TGTGCCAGCAGTTTAGGCAGGGGGCCGGGCGAGCAGTACTTC. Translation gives CASSLGRGPGEQYF.

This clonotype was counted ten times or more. The CDR3 region is CAISENRESGGYTF. CDR3 nucleotide sequence: TGTGCCATCAGTGAAAACAGGGAGTCTGGTGGCTACACCTTC. This sequence joins TRBV10-3 and TRBJ1-2; D possibly corresponds to TRBD1 (6 bases). CDR3 size: 14 residues. CDR1 is ENHRY, CDR2 SYGVKD, per germline. V lost 3 bases to trimming and J lost 7 bases, with 15 bases between them.

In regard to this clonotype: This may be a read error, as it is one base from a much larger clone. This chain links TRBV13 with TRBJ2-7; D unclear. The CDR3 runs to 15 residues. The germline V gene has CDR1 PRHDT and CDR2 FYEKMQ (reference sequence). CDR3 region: CASSLGPAAPYEEYF. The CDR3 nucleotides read TGTGCCAGCAGCTTAGGCCCGGCGGCACCCTACGAGGAGTACTTC. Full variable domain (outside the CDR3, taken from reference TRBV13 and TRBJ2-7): AAGVIQSPRHLIKEKRETATLKCYPIPRHDTVYWYQQGPGQDPQFLISFYEKMQSDKGSIPDRFSAQQFSDYHSELNMSSLELGDSALYFCASSLGPAAPYEEYFGPGTRLTVT.